These 27 T cell receptor beta chains were all obtained from the same sample, sequenced in a study of early T cells in non-severe SARS-CoV-2 infection. TCRdb independently ran MiXCR on the 5' RACE reads; one entry per CDR3 protein. There are tens of thousands of distinct CDR3 sequences in the sample; 9.3% occur only once, and around 20% lies in the top ten. Sequenced sample: whole blood. Receptor source: an adult who was a healthcare worker with PCR-confirmed SARS-CoV-2 infection or an uninfected control (not recorded which).

In its sample, this clonotype was seen a few times. The chain recombines TRBV7-8 with TRBJ2-3; D uncertain. V was clipped by 2 bases and J by 4 bases, with 10 bases between them. The CDR3 is made up of 14 amino acids. Germline V gene lookup returns CDR1 SGHVS and CDR2 FQNEAQ. DNA for the CDR3: TGTGCCAGCAGCTTATCCGTGTTAGCAGATACGCAGTATTTT. Protein product: CASSLSVLADTQYF. Variable domain in full (rest from reference TRBV7-8 and TRBJ2-3): GAGVSQSPRYKVAKRGQDVALRCDPISGHVSLFWYQQALGQGPEFLTYFQNEAQLDKSGLPSDRFFAERPEGSVSTLKIQRTQQEDSAVYLCASSLSVLADTQYFGPGTRLTVL.

This clonotype has at least ten counts. The chain couples TRBV3-1 to TRBJ1-1, with no clear D. Per germline, CDR1 LGHDT and CDR2 YNNKEL (reference sequence). This CDR3 comprises 12 residues. V shed 4 bases and J shed 7 bases, with 10 bases lying between them. CDR3 protein: CASSLRSGEAFF. As DNA, the CDR3 is TGTGCCAGCAGCCTCAGATCGGGTGAAGCTTTCTTT.

This clonotype was recorded a few times. The V and J genes are TRBV6-1 and TRBJ2-1, with D perhaps matching TRBD1 or TRBD2 (5 bases each). Between the trimmed V and J ends, which lost 5 bases and 4 bases, there was a span of 15 bases. CDR3 size: 15 residues. CDR1 is MNHNS and CDR2 is SASEGT in the germline V gene. The CDR3 reads CASSTGTQRYNEQFF. The CDR3 nucleotides are TGTGCCAGCAGTACCGGGACCCAGAGGTACAATGAGCAGTTCTTC.

This clonotype was counted ten times or more. J is TRBJ2-1 and V is TRBV7-9; 8 bases fit TRBD2. Germline V gene data show CDR1 as SEHNR and CDR2 as FQNEAQ (reference sequence). V shed 5 bases, J shed 8 bases, and the junction held 8 bases outside the gene matches. This CDR3 has 14 residues. DNA of the CDR3: TGTGCCAGCAGCAGACGGAGCGGGGGCGATGAGCAGTTCTTC. Protein: CASSRRSGGDEQFF.

This clonotype has only a few counts. One end of the junction is discordant with germline, which a read error may explain. The chain couples TRBV5-8 to TRBJ1-1; TRBD1 aligns across 11 bases. Germline V CDR1 and CDR2: SGHTS, YDEGEE. CDR3 length: 14 residues. CDR3 amino acids: CACSRDRGDTEAFF. CDR3 DNA sequence: TGTGCCTGCAGCCGGGACAGGGGGGACACTGAAGCTTTCTTT. The entire variable domain, with the rest obtained from reference TRBV5-8 and TRBJ1-1, is as follows: EAGVTQSPTHLIKTRGQQATLRCSPISGHTSVYWYQQALGLGLQFLLWYDEGEERNRGNFPPRFSGRQFPNYSSELNVNALELEDSALYLCACSRDRGDTEAFFGQGTRLTVV.

Many counts were recorded for this clonotype. The CDR3 bases are TGTGCCAGCAGCCCCGGACTATATGGTGAGCAGTTCTTC. Translated, it gives CASSPGLYGEQFF. This chain links TRBV3-1 with TRBJ2-1; a possible D gene is TRBD2 (6 bases). Trimming removed 4 bases from V and 9 bases from J, with 13 bases in between. CDR1 is LGHDT, CDR2 YNNKEL, per germline (reference sequence). The CDR3 totals 13 residues.

The chain uses TRBV3-1 and TRBJ1-2; D ambiguous. V was clipped by 3 bases and J by 5 bases, with 7 bases between them. Germline assignment: CDR1 LGHDT and CDR2 YNNKEL (reference sequence). This CDR3 has 12 amino acids. The CDR3 sequence is CASSQVNYGYTF. In DNA, the CDR3 is TGTGCCAGCAGCCAGGTCAATTATGGCTACACCTTC.

This chain uses TRBV7-6 with TRBJ2-1; a possible D gene is TRBD1 (5 bases). Trimming took off 0 bases at V and 9 bases at J, with 6 bases between the two ends. This CDR3 region has 12 residues. Per the germline V gene, CDR1 is SGHVS and CDR2 is FNYEAQ. The CDR3 coding sequence is TGTGCCAGCAGCTTAGCTGGGGCTGAGCAGTTCTTC. Its protein product is CASSLAGAEQFF.

The chain employs TRBV25-1 and TRBJ2-7, with D possibly matching TRBD2 (7 bases). Germline V gives CDR1 MGHDK, CDR2 SYGVNS. This CDR3 has 14 residues. V was trimmed by 3 bases and J by 3 bases, leaving 12 bases between them. The CDR3 DNA sequence: TGTGCCAGCAGTGATTTAGGGGGGGACTACGAGCAGTACTTC. Encoded protein: CASSDLGGDYEQYF.

In this sample, this clonotype turned up a few times. The chain combines TRBV18 with TRBJ2-2, with 8 bases identical to TRBD1. The CDR3 spans 16 residues. Trimming took 6 bases from V and 3 from J; bases not matched to a gene: 9. Looked up from germline, CDR1 is KGHSH and CDR2 is LQKENI. In DNA form, the CDR3 reads TGTGCCAGCTCGCTTACGGACAGGGTGGACACCGGGGAGCTGTTTTTT. Translation gives CASSLTDRVDTGELFF.

The chain links TRBV18 to TRBJ1-1; D is undetermined. CDR1 and CDR2 from the germline V gene are KGHSH and LQKENI. This CDR3 comprises 14 residues. The V and J ends lost 5 bases and 1 base respectively, with 11 bases between them. The CDR3 nucleotides are TGTGCCAGCTCAGACGGATCTGGGAACACTGAAGCTTTCTTT. Translating it yields CASSDGSGNTEAFF.

The chain joins TRBV5-8 to TRBJ2-2; 7 bases are a match to TRBD2. The germline CDR1 and CDR2 sequences are SGHTS and YDEGEE. This CDR3 is 17 amino acids long. Trimming removed 3 bases from V and 4 bases from J; junction bases left unmatched: 12. CDR3 bases: TGTGCCAGCAGCTCCTCCGGACACTGGGAGGGCACCGGGGAGCTGTTTTTT. It specifies CASSSSGHWEGTGELFF.

This sequence joins TRBV29-1 and TRBJ2-3; 8 bases are shared with TRBD2. V lost 8 bases, J lost 6 bases, and 7 bases stayed unmatched. CDR1 and CDR2 (germline): SQVTM, ANQGSEA. The CDR3 length is 12 residues. The CDR3 coding sequence is TGCAGCTTTTCGGGGGGGCCGGATACGCAGTATTTT. Encoded protein: CSFSGGPDTQYF.

This clonotype was detected ten times or more. CDR3 residues: CASVPREGYNEQFF. DNA of the CDR3: TGTGCCTCGGTACCTAGGGAGGGTTACAATGAGCAGTTCTTC. V is TRBV2 and J is TRBJ2-1; 7 nucleotides line up with TRBD2. The germline V gene has CDR1 SNHLY and CDR2 FYNNEI. With 11 bases clipped from V and 4 bases from J, the junction kept 11 bases outside the gene matches. This CDR3 spans 14 amino acids. The full variable domain, its missing parts supplied by reference TRBV2 and TRBJ2-1, is EPEVTQTPSHQVTQMGQEVILRCVPISNHLYFYWYRQILGQKVEFLVSFYNNEISEKSEIFDDQFSVERPDGSNFTLKIRSTKLEDSAMYFCASVPREGYNEQFFGPGTRLTVL.

This sequence joins TRBV7-2 and TRBJ2-7; TRBD1 aligns across 7 bases. Germline lookup yields CDR1 SGHTA and CDR2 FQGNSA. The CDR3 has 13 residues. The V segment lost 5 bases and the J segment 3 bases; nucleotides outside the gene matches: 4. The CDR3 coding sequence is TGTGCCAGCAGCGCCAGACAGGGCTACGAGCAGTACTTC. Protein sequence: CASSARQGYEQYF.

This clonotype was counted at least ten times. This rearrangement joins TRBV12-3 or TRBV12-4 to TRBJ2-7; D may match TRBD1 or TRBD2 (6 bases each). V lost 3 bases to trimming and J lost 5 bases, with 11 bases between them. The CDR3 spans 13 residues. The CDR3 spells CASSLTGGDEQYF. The CDR3 nucleotides read TGTGCCAGCAGTTTGACAGGCGGGGACGAGCAGTACTTC.

This clonotype came up a few times. The chain recombines TRBV20-1 with TRBJ1-4; 8 bases map to TRBD1. This CDR3 spans 15 amino acids. Germline CDR1 reads DFQATT; CDR2 reads SNEGSKA (reference sequence). J was trimmed by 6 bases and V by 0 bases; bases with no gene match: 6. The CDR3 coding sequence is TGCAGTGCTAGAGATGGGGACAGGTCGGATGAAAAACTGTTTTTT. It translates to CSARDGDRSDEKLFF.

The chain couples TRBV19 to TRBJ2-7; D possibly corresponds to TRBD2 (6 bases). Trimming stripped 7 bases from V and 3 bases from J, with 16 bases between. The CDR3 has 14 amino acids. Germline assignment: CDR1 LNHDA and CDR2 SQIVND (reference sequence). The CDR3 DNA reads as TGTGCCAGTACCCCCATGCTGGGGGGCTACGAGCAGTACTTC. Translated, it gives CASTPMLGGYEQYF. Supplemented by reference TRBV19 and TRBJ2-7, the full variable domain reads DGGITQSPKYLFRKEGQNVTLSCEQNLNHDAMYWYRQDPGQGLRLIYYSQIVNDFQKGDIAEGYSVSREKKESFPLTVTSAQKNPTAFYLCASTPMLGGYEQYFGPGTRLTVT.

The V call is TRBV5-5, the J call TRBJ2-5, with D perhaps given as TRBD1 or TRBD2 (5 bases each). Trimming removed 1 base from V and 3 bases from J, with 7 bases in between. The CDR3 covers 13 residues. Germline-derived CDR1 and CDR2 are SGHKS and YYEKEE (reference sequence). The CDR3 reads CASSLLGEETQYF. In DNA form, the CDR3 reads TGTGCCAGCAGCTTGTTGGGGGAAGAGACCCAGTACTTC.

This clonotype was observed a handful of times. The chain recombines TRBV6-6 with TRBJ1-6; D is unclear. The CDR3 runs to 15 residues. Germline V CDR1 and CDR2: MNHNY, SVGAGI (reference sequence). Between the trimmed V and J ends, which lost 5 bases and 8 bases, there was a span of 16 bases. CDR3 in DNA: TGTGCCAGCAGTGAGAACAGAGATAGGGATTCACCCCTCCACTTT. It is translated as CASSENRDRDSPLHF.

The V and J genes are TRBV5-4 and TRBJ2-1; 7 bases fit TRBD1. This CDR3 has 15 amino acids. Trimming cost V 5 bases and J 3 bases; bases outside gene matches: 8. The germline gives CDR1 SGHNT, CDR2 YYREEE (reference sequence). CDR3 residues: CASRGAGTDYNEQFF. CDR3 sequence (DNA): TGTGCCAGCAGGGGGGCCGGGACAGACTACAATGAGCAGTTCTTC.

This clonotype was recorded many times. This chain connects TRBV7-8 to TRBJ1-5; no definite D call. This CDR3 has 13 amino acids. V lost 5 bases to trimming and J lost 3 bases, with 8 bases between them. CDR1 is SGHVS, CDR2 FQNEAQ, per germline. CDR3 sequence reads: CASSTSPNQPQHF. The CDR3 bases are TGTGCCAGCAGCACGTCGCCCAATCAGCCCCAGCATTTT.

On this clonotype itself: The conserved phenylalanine or tryptophan normally closing the CDR3 is absent here, so this likely arose from a read error. The chain recombines TRBV7-6 with TRBJ2-1, with 12 positions matching TRBD2. The CDR3 is 17 amino acids. Trimming removed 5 bases from V and 4 bases from J; junction bases left unmatched: 9. The V gene's germline CDR1 is SGHVS and CDR2 FNYEAQ. The chain's CDR3 is CASSLGSGLAGYNEQFS. CDR3 DNA sequence: TGTGCCAGCAGCCTGGGCTCTGGACTAGCGGGGTACAATGAGCAGTTCTCC.

The gene calls are TRBV12-3 or TRBV12-4 and TRBJ1-2; maybe TRBD1 (6 bases). This CDR3 has 12 residues. V was cut by 8 bases and J by 8 bases, with 15 bases left in between. The CDR3 loop is CASAGANWGYTF. The CDR3 DNA reads as TGTGCCAGCGCGGGGGCTAATTGGGGCTACACCTTC.

This clonotype has just a few counts. The chain carries TRBV4-1 and TRBJ2-5, with D uncertain. V was shortened by 3 bases and J by 0 bases, with 11 bases between the two germline ends. Germline V gene sequence: CDR1 MGHRA, CDR2 YSYEKL. This CDR3 is 15 amino acids long. The CDR3 protein is CASSHLFPYQETQYF. The CDR3 DNA sequence: TGCGCCAGCAGCCACCTTTTTCCGTACCAAGAGACCCAGTACTTC.

This clonotype was seen a single time. The V and J genes are TRBV2 and TRBJ2-2; D might be TRBD2 (6 bases). From germline, CDR1 is SNHLY and CDR2 FYNNEI. The CDR3 runs to 18 residues. The V and J ends lost 2 bases and 1 base respectively, with 17 bases between them. CDR3 DNA: TGTGCCAGCAGTGAAAGTATGGCGGGACGGAAGAACACCGGGGAGCTGTTTTTT. This translates into CASSESMAGRKNTGELFF.

This chain joins TRBV4-1 and TRBJ2-1; TRBD1 agrees at 8 bases. Germline loops: CDR1 MGHRA, CDR2 YSYEKL. The CDR3 length is 17 residues. V lost 1 base, J lost 0 bases, and 5 bases stayed unmatched. Written as DNA, the CDR3 is TGCGCCAGCAGCCAAGCAGGGGGCCTCAGCTCCTACAATGAGCAGTTCTTC. Protein sequence: CASSQAGGLSSYNEQFF.